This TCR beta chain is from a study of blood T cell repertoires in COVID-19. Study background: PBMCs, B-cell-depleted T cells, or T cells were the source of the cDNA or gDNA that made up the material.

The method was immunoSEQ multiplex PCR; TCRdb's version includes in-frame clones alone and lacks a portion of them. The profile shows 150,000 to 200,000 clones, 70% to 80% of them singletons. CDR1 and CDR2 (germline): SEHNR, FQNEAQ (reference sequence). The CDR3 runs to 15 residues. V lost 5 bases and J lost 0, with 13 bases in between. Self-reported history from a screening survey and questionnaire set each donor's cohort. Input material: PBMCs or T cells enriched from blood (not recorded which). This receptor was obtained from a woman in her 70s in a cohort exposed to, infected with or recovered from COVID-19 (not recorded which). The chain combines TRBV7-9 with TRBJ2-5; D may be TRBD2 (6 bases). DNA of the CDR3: TGTGCCAGCAGCAATAGCGGAGGCTACCAAGAGACCCAGTACTTC. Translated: CASSNSGGYQETQYF. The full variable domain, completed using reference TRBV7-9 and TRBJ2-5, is DTGVSQNPRHKITKRGQNVTFRCDPISEHNRLYWYRQTLGQGPEFLTYFQNEAQLEKSRLLSDRFSAERPKGSFSTLEIQRTEQGDSAMYLCASSNSGGYQETQYFGPGTRLLVL.